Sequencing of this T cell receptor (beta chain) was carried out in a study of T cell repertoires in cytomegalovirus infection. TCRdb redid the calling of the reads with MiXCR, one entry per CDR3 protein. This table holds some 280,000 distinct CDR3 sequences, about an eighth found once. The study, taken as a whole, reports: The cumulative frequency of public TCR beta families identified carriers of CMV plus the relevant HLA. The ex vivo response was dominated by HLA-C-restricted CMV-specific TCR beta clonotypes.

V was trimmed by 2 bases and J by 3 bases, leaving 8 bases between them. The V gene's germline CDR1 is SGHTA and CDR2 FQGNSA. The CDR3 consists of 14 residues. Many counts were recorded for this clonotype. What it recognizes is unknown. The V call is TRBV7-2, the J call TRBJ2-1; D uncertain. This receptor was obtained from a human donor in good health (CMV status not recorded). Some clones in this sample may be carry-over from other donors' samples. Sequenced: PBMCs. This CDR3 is CASSLRVDYNEQFF. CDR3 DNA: TGTGCCAGCAGCTTACGGGTGGACTACAATGAGCAGTTCTTC.